Listed below are T cell receptor beta chains from one sample, sequenced in a study of vaccination effects on CD4 cells after COVID-19. These TCRs' antigens remain unknown. Profiled with immunoSEQ multiplex PCR; TCRdb holds only in-frame clones, not every one. The table records about 46,000 clones, around 74% of them present only once. Material: CD4+ T cells from PBMCs cultured with HCoV-OC43 spike peptides, obtained after COVID-19 vaccination. The receptors were gathered from a human donor who received a COVID-19 vaccine. Both conserved end residues are part of each CDR3. Fields, in order: clone size, V gene, D gene, J gene, CDR3 DNA, CDR3 protein. The D gene is left open where the match is weak. Rows give clone size only sometimes, using once, few, many, or a class for an expanded clone.

size: .; V: TRBV19; D: .; J: TRBJ1-5; DNA: TGTGCCAGTGGTTTGGACCGCAATCAGCCCCAGCATTTT; CDR3: CASGLDRNQPQHF
size: .; V: TRBV20-1; D: TRBD1; J: TRBJ1-4; DNA: TGCAGTGCTAGTCGTCCAGGGGGCGCGGGTGAAAAACTGTTTTTT; CDR3: CSASRPGGAGEKLFF
size: .; V: TRBV7-8; D: TRBD2; J: TRBJ2-7; DNA: TGTGCCAGCAGCTTACGGTTCCAAGGGACTAGCGGGGATTACGAGCAGTACTTC; CDR3: CASSLRFQGTSGDYEQYF
size: .; V: TRBV3-1/TRBV3-2; D: .; J: TRBJ2-6; DNA: TGTGCCAGCAGCCCCCCAGGGGTAAGCTCTGGGGCCAACGTCCTGACTTTC; CDR3: CASSPPGVSSGANVLTF
size: .; V: TRBV19; D: .; J: TRBJ1-5; DNA: TGTGCCAGTATATTCCCGGAGGGGAATCAGCCCCAGCATTTT; CDR3: CASIFPEGNQPQHF
size: .; V: TRBV18; D: .; J: TRBJ2-7; DNA: TGTGCCAGCTCACCAAGGGGGGTCCCCTACGAGCAGTACTTC; CDR3: CASSPRGVPYEQYF
size: .; V: TRBV11-2; D: .; J: TRBJ2-5; DNA: TGTGCCAGCAGCTTAGGCGGGATGTACCAAGAGACCCAGTACTTC; CDR3: CASSLGGMYQETQYF
size: .; V: TRBV6-1; D: .; J: TRBJ2-3; DNA: TGTGCCAGCAGTGAAGCTCCAGGGAAGGTGACAGATACGCAGTATTTT; CDR3: CASSEAPGKVTDTQYF
size: .; V: TRBV5-1; D: .; J: TRBJ1-1; DNA: TGCGCCAGCAGCGTAGGACAAGGTGAAGCTTTCTTT; CDR3: CASSVGQGEAFF
size: once; V: TRBV7-2; D: .; J: TRBJ1-2; DNA: TGTGCCAGCAGCCCTCTCGCAGGCCTCTGGGGCTACACCTTC; CDR3: CASSPLAGLWGYTF
size: .; V: TRBV19; D: .; J: TRBJ1-1; DNA: TGTGCCAGTAGCCAACAGCAGATGAACACTGAAGCTTTCTTT; CDR3: CASSQQQMNTEAFF
size: .; V: TRBV18; D: TRBD1; J: TRBJ1-6; DNA: TGTGCCAGCTCACACCCTCCGACAGGGACAGATTCACCCCTCCACTTT; CDR3: CASSHPPTGTDSPLHF
size: .; V: TRBV5-1; D: TRBD1; J: TRBJ1-1; DNA: TGCGCCAGCAGCTTAGACAGGGTTACCGACACTGAAGCTTTCTTT; CDR3: CASSLDRVTDTEAFF
size: few; V: TRBV6-6; D: TRBD1; J: TRBJ1-5; DNA: TGTGCCAGCAGAACCGGGACAGGGAGTCCTCAGCCCCAGCATTTT; CDR3: CASRTGTGSPQPQHF
size: few; V: TRBV15; D: .; J: TRBJ1-5; DNA: TGTGCCACCAGCCAGGGAATCAATCAGCCCCAGCATTTT; CDR3: CATSQGINQPQHF
size: .; V: TRBV7-8; D: .; J: TRBJ2-3; DNA: TGTGCCAGCAGCGCCCGGGACTCGGGCACAGATACGCAGTATTTT; CDR3: CASSARDSGTDTQYF
size: .; V: TRBV2; D: .; J: TRBJ1-5; DNA: TGTGCCAGTGCGCAGGGTAGGCAGCCCCAGCATTTT; CDR3: CASAQGRQPQHF
size: .; V: TRBV12-5; D: .; J: TRBJ1-1; DNA: TGTGCTAGTGAAGGCACTCCAAACACTGAAGCTTTCTTT; CDR3: CASEGTPNTEAFF
size: .; V: TRBV18; D: .; J: TRBJ1-2; DNA: TGTGCCAGCTCACCGGGAAAAGGGATAGGAAAGGCGTTACTCTATGGCTACACCTTC; CDR3: CASSPGKGIGKALLYGYTF
size: few; V: TRBV10-1; D: TRBD1; J: TRBJ2-1; DNA: TGCGCCAGCGGGGACAGGTACAATGAGCAGTTCTTC; CDR3: CASGDRYNEQFF